This TCR beta chain derives from a study of blood T cell repertoires in COVID-19. This clone was detected only once. CDR3 length: 14 residues. The trim removed 1 base at V and 3 bases at J, leaving 3 bases unmatched. Germline V gene sequence: CDR1 MNHEY, CDR2 SVGAGI. Seattle patient enrollment occurred during active infection, with longitudinal follow-up thereafter. The protocol was immunoSEQ multiplex PCR, while the TCRdb copy is restricted to in-frame clones and leaves out a portion. Of more than 200,000 clones listed, about 81% were seen once; the top ten hold roughly 8.2%. The genes are TRBV6-5 and TRBJ2-7; 7 nucleotides align to TRBD1. The TCR was taken from a woman older than 75 with COVID-19, enrolled during active disease. Sequencing was performed on peripheral blood. As DNA, the CDR3 is TGTGCCAGCAGTTACTTTGCAGGGGGCTACGAGCAGTACTTC. It specifies CASSYFAGGYEQYF.